This T cell receptor (beta chain) was observed in a study of blood T cell repertoires in COVID-19 (dated by TCRdb to about 2020). About the full investigation: Collaborator samples came from the United States, Italy and Spain and covered acute and convalescent phases of COVID-19. The samples were drawn from the first 160 participants of the ongoing ImmuneRACE study and from over a thousand subjects provided by 6 global collaborators. The repertoires were released in a freely available public database intended as a resource for research on the immune response to SARS-CoV-2. Subjects who had been exposed to COVID-19, were actively infected with it, or had recovered from it provided the deeply sampled blood TCRbeta repertoires that made up the dataset. The material from the prospective study consisted of cDNA or gDNA derived from T cells, B-cell-depleted T cells, or PBMCs. Where available, HLA class I and class II types were obtained from metadata supplied by the sample provider rather than from assay-based typing. The sample metadata nearly always contained a de-identified subject ID, COVID-19 status, age in years and sex.

A second Seattle source provided samples from volunteer blood donors who had recovered from COVID-19. Each collaborating institution followed its own protocols to collect whole blood in K2EDTA tubes. Collaborator samples were shipped for TCRbeta analysis as frozen whole blood, isolated PBMCs, or DNA extracted from either sample type. Including the terminal cysteine and phenylalanine, the CDR3 comprises 13 residues. Only the CDR3 region is kept as DNA, spanning 39 bases read in frame from base 1. The junction shows trimming of 2 bases on V and 6 bases on J, plus 11 bases between the germline ends. As encoded in the germline V gene, CDR1 is LGHNT while CDR2 is FRNRAP. General findings and caveats noted by the study authors: Clinical and demographic metadata were provided uncurated, with the amount varying by source and participant.

A remark on this clone: What antigen it recognizes has not been identified. Base qualities are not provided; no much larger clone lies one nucleotide away.

TCRbeta CDR3 regions were amplified from genomic DNA using the immunoSEQ Assay, a bias-controlled multiplex PCR. On the study's bioinformatics: Within the assay, amplification of reference gene primers was used to estimate how many nucleated cells each sample contained. To quantify the absolute abundance of each unique TCRbeta CDR3 rearrangement, sequence reads were collapsed and filtered. For each sample, productive Simpson clonality was calculated as the square root of Simpson's diversity index across productive rearrangements. The table comes from immuneACCESS by way of TCRdb, which keeps in-frame sequences with V and J called. Part of the clones is missing from these tables; in studies checked, under half for an unresolved V gene and the rest for unknown reasons. That table gives V, J and clone size, and the DNA gave D and trimming. Counted in this sample were 100,000 to 150,000 clones; more than 70% of them appeared once. The ten largest clones add up to roughly an eighth of the sample.

The receptor was isolated from a woman in her twenties or thirties who had recovered from COVID-19. Sequences were obtained from peripheral blood. The sequence joins TRBV12-5 to TRBJ2-7; the D gene cannot be resolved reliably. The DNA sequence is TGTGCTAGTGGTTTGTCCCAGGAAACCGAGCAGTACTTC. It translates as CASGLSQETEQYF.